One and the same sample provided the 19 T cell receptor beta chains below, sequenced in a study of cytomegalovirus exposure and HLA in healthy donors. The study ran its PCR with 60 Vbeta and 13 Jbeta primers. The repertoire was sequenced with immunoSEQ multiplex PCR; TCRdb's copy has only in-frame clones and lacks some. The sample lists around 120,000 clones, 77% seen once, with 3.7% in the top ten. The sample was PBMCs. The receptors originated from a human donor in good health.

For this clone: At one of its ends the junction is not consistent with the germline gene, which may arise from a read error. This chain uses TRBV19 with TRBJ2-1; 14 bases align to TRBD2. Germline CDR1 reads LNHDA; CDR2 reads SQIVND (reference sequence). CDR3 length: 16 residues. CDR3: CASSSEGLAGVLPGIF. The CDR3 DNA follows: TGTGCCAGTAGTTCCGAGGGACTAGCGGGAGTACTTCCCGGGATCTTC. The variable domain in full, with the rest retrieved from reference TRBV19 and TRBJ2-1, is DGGITQSPKYLFRKEGQNVTLSCEQNLNHDAMYWYRQDPGQGLRLIYYSQIVNDFQKGDIAEGYSVSREKKESFPLTVTSAQKNPTAFYLCASSSEGLAGVLPGIFGPGTRLTVL.

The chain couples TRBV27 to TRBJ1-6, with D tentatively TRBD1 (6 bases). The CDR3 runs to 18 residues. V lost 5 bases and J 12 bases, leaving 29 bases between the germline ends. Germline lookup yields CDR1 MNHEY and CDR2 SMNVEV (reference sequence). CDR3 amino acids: CASSLARDSGVRSLPLHF. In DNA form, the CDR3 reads TGTGCCAGCAGTCTAGCCCGGGATTCAGGGGTCCGATCGTTACCCCTCCACTTT.

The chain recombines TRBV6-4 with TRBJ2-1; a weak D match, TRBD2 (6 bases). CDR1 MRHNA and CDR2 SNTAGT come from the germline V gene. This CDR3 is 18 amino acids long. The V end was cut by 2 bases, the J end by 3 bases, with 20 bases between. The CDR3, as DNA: TGTGCCAGCAGTGACACCCTTTCTCCCGGGCGGGGCTACAATGAGCAGTTCTTC. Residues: CASSDTLSPGRGYNEQFF.

The CDR3 coding sequence is TGTGCCAGCAGGGGCGTGGCTAGCGGGATCGATGAGCAGTTCTTC. Protein: CASRGVASGIDEQFF. The chain links TRBV28 to TRBJ2-1; TRBD2 agrees at 9 bases. The V gene end was trimmed by 6 bases and the J gene end by 8 bases; junction bases not matched to a gene: 11. The CDR3 totals 15 residues. Germline CDR1 MDHEN, CDR2 SYDVKM.

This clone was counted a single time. The CDR3 coding sequence is TGCGCCAGCAGTTTATCAGCGGGACCTTCCTACAATGAGCAGTTCTTC. Its translation: CASSLSAGPSYNEQFF. The chain joins TRBV5-1 to TRBJ2-1; 7 bases fit TRBD2. Trimming removed 5 bases from V and 1 base from J; junction bases left unmatched: 9. CDR1 is SGHRS and CDR2 is YFSETQ in the germline V gene. The CDR3 spans 16 residues. The full variable domain, its missing parts supplied by reference TRBV5-1 and TRBJ2-1, is KAGVTQTPRYLIKTRGQQVTLSCSPISGHRSVSWYQQTPGQGLQFLFEYFSETQRNKGNFPGRFSGRQFSNSRSEMNVSTLELGDSALYLCASSLSAGPSYNEQFFGPGTRLTVL.

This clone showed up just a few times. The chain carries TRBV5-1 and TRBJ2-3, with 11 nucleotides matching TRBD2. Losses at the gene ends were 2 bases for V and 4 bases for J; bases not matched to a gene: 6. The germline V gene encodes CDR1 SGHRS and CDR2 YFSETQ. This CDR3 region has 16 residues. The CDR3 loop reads CASSLIAGGPSDTQYF. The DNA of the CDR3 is TGCGCCAGCAGCTTAATAGCGGGAGGGCCTTCAGATACGCAGTATTTT.

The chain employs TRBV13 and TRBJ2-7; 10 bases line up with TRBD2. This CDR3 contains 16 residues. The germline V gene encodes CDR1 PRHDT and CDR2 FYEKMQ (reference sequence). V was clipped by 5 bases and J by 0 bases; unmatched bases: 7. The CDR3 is CASSPRTSGSSYEQYF. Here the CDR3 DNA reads TGTGCCAGCAGCCCCCGGACTAGCGGAAGCTCCTACGAGCAGTACTTC.

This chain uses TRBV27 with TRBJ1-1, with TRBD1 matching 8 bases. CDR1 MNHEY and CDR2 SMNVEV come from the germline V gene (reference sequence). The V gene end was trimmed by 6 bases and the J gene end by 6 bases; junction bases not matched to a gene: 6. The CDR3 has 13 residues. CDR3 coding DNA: TGTGCCAGCAGAAACAGGGGGAGGGCTGAAGCTTTCTTT. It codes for CASRNRGRAEAFF.

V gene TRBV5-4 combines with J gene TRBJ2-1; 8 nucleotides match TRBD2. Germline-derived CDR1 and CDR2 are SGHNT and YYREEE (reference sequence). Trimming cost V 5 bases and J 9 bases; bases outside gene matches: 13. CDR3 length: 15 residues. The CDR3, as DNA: TGTGCCAGCAGTGCGAGAAGCGGGAGTTCGCGTGAGCAGTTCTTC. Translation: CASSARSGSSREQFF.

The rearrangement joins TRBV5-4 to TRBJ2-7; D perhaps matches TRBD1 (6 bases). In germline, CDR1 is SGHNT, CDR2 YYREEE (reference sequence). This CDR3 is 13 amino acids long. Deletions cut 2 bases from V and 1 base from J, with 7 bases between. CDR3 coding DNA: TGTGCCAGCAGCTTACAGGGTTCCTACGAGCAGTACTTC. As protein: CASSLQGSYEQYF.

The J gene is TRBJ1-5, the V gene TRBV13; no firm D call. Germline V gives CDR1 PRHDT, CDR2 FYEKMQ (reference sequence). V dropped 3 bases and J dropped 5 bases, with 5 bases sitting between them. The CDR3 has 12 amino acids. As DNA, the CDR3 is TGTGCCAGCAGCTTCGGAGATCAGCCCCAGCATTTT. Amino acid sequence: CASSFGDQPQHF.

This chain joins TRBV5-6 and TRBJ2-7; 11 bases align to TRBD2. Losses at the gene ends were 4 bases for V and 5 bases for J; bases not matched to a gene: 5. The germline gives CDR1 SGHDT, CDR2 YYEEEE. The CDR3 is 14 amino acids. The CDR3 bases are TGTGCCAGCAGCCTACTAGCGGGAGCGGACGAGCAGTACTTC. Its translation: CASSLLAGADEQYF.

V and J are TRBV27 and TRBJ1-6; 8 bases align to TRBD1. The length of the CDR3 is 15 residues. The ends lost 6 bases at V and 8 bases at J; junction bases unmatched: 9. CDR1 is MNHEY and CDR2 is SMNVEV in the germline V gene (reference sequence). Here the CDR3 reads CASRATGAGDSPLHF. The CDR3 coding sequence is TGTGCCAGCAGAGCGACAGGGGCTGGGGATTCACCCCTCCACTTT.

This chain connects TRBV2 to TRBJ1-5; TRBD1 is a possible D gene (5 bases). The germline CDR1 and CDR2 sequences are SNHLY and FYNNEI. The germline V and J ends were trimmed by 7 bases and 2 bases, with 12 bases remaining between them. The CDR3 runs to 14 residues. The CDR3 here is CASTLEQGNQPQHF. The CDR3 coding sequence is TGTGCCAGCACCTTGGAACAGGGCAATCAGCCCCAGCATTTT.

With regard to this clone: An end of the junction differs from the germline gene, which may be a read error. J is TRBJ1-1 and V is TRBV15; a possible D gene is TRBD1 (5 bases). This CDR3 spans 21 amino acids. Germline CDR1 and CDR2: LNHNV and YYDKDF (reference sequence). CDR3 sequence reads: CATSRDLSGNWVGGMNIEAFF. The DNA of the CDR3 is TGTGCCACCAGCAGAGATCTTTCAGGGAACTGGGTGGGAGGCATGAACATTGAAGCTTTCTTT.

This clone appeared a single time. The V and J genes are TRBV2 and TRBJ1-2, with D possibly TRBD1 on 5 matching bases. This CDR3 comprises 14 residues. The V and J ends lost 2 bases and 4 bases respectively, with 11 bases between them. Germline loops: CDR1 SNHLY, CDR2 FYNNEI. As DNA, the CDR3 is TGTGCCAGCAGTGAAATCCCAGGGATCTATGGCTACACCTTC. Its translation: CASSEIPGIYGYTF.

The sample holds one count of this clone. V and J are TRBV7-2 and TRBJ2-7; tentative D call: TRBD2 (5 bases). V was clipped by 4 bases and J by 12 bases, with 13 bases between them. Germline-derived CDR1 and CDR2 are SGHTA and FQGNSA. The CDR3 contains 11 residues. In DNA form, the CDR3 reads TGTGCCAGCAGCTCCGGGTCACGGGGGTACTTC. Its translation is CASSSGSRGYF.

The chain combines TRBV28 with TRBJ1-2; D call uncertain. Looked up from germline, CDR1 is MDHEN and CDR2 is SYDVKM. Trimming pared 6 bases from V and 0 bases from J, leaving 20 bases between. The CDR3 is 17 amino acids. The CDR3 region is CASSPNFAFRANYGYTF. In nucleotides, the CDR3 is TGTGCCAGCAGCCCTAACTTTGCTTTCCGAGCTAACTATGGCTACACCTTC.

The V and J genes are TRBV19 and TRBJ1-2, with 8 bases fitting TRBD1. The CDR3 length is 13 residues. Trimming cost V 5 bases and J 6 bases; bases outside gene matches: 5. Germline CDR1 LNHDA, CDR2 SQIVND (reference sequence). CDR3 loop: CASSGRGLDGYTF. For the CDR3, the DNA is TGTGCCAGTAGTGGCAGGGGGCTCGATGGCTACACCTTC.